This note documents a single T cell receptor (beta chain) sequence. Its antigen is as yet unknown. The repertoire was sequenced with immunoSEQ multiplex PCR; TCRdb's copy has only in-frame clones and lacks some. The sample lists around 70,000 clones; about 85% were seen once. This entry comes from a study of T cell responses to AZD1222 COVID-19 vaccine. General study findings and limits: At baseline, seropositivity was found in only a handful of AZD1222 recipients.

Researchers grouped second doses given at about 4 or about 12 weeks into one pool. The material was peripheral blood, obtained 28 days after the second AZD1222 dose. The clonotype was recovered from an adult who received the AZD1222 COVID-19 vaccine.

CDR3 coding DNA: TGCGCCAGCAGCGTTGATACGGGACTAGCGGGATGGAGCTCCTACAATGAGCAGTTCTTC. Residues: CASSVDTGLAGWSSYNEQFF. The V and J genes are TRBV5-1 and TRBJ2-1; 13 nucleotides line up with TRBD2. Germline V CDR1 and CDR2: SGHRS, YFSETQ. The CDR3 has 20 amino acids. The ends lost 4 bases at V and 0 bases at J; junction bases unmatched: 13.